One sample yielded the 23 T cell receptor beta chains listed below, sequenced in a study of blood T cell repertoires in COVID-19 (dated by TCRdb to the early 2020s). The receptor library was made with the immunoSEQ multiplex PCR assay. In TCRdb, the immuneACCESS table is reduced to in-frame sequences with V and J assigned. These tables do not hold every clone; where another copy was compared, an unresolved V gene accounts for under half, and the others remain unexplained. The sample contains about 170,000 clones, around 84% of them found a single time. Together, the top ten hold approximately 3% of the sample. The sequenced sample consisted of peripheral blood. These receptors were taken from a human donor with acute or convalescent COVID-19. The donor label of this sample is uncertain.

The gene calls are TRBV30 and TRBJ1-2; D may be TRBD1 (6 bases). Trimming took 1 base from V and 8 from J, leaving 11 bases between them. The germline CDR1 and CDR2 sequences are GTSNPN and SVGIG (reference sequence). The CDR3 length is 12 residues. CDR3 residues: CAWSGGQRGYTF. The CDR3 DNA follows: TGTGCCTGGAGTGGGGGACAAAGAGGCTACACCTTC.

The CDR3 protein is CASSPQFGGGPTGELFF. CDR3 DNA sequence: TGTGCCAGCAGCCCCCAGTTCGGGGGGGGTCCCACCGGGGAGCTGTTTTTT. This chain joins TRBV7-2 and TRBJ2-2; 8 bases match TRBD2. V was pared by 5 bases and J by 4 bases, with 12 bases of the junction left unmatched. Per germline, CDR1 SGHTA and CDR2 FQGNSA. The CDR3 is 17 amino acids.

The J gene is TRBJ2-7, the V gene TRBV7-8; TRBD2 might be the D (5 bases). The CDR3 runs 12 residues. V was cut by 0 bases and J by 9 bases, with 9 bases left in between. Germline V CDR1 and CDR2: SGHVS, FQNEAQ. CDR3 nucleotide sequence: TGTGCCAGCAGCTTAGCGTCGGGGAGGCAGTACTTC. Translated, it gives CASSLASGRQYF.

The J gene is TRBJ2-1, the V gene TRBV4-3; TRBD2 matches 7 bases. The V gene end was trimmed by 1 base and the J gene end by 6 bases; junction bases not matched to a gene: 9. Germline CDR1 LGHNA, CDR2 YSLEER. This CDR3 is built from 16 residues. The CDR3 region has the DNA TGCGCCAGCAGCCAAGTATGGGATAAGCGGGGCAATGAGCAGTTCTTC. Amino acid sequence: CASSQVWDKRGNEQFF.

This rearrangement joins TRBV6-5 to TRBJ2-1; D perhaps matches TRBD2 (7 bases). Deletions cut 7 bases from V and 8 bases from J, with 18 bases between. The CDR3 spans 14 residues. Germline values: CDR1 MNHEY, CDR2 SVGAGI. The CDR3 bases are TGTGCCAGCAACATGGGGGGGCGGGTATATGAGCAGTTCTTC. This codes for CASNMGGRVYEQFF.

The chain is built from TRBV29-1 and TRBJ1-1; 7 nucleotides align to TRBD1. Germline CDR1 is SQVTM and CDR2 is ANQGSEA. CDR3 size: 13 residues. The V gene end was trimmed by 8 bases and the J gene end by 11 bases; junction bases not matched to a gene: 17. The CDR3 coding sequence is TGCAGCCATTTACGCGGGACAGCCGGTGGGGCTTTCTTT. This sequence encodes CSHLRGTAGGAFF. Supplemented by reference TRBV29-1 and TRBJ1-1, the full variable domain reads SAVISQKPSRDICQRGTSLTIQCQVDSQVTMMFWYRQQPGQSLTLIATANQGSEATYESGFVIDKFPISRPNLTFSTLTVSNMSPEDSSIYLCSHLRGTAGGAFFGQGTRLTVV.

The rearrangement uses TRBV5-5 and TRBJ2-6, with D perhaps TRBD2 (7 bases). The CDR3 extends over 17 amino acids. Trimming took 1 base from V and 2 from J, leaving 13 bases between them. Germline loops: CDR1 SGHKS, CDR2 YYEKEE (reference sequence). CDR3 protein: CASSLRGGQAGANVLTF. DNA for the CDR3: TGTGCCAGCAGCTTGAGGGGGGGGCAAGCTGGGGCCAACGTCCTGACTTTC.

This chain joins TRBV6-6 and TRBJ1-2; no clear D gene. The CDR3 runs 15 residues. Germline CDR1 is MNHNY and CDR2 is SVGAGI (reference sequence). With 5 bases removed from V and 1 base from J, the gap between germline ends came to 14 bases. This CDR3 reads CASSPSVVLNYGYTF. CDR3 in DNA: TGTGCCAGCAGTCCTTCGGTGGTCCTTAACTATGGCTACACCTTC.

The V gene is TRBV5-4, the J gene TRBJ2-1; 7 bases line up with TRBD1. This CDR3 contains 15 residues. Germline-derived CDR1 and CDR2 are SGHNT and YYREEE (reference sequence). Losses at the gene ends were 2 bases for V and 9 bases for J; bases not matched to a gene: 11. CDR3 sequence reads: CASSLRQGEFSEQFF. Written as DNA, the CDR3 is TGTGCCAGCAGCTTAAGACAGGGTGAATTTAGTGAGCAGTTCTTC.

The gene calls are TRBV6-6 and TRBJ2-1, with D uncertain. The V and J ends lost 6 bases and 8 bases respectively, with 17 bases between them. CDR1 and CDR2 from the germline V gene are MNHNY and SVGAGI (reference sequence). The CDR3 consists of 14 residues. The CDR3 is CASRPNGPFDEQFF. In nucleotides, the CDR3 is TGTGCCAGCAGGCCTAATGGGCCTTTCGATGAGCAGTTCTTC.

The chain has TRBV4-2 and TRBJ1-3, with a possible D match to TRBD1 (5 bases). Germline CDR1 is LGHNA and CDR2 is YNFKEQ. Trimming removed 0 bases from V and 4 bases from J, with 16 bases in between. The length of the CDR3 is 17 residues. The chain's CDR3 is CASSQDRGSGRGNTIYF. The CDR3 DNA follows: TGTGCCAGCAGCCAAGATCGGGGGTCGGGGCGAGGAAACACCATATATTTT.

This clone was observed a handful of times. The CDR3 here is CAWSRDRVKGNTIYF. The CDR3 DNA reads as TGTGCCTGGAGTCGGGACAGGGTGAAAGGAAACACCATATATTTT. V usage is TRBV30 and J usage is TRBJ1-3; 9 bases are a match to TRBD1. The CDR3 is made up of 15 amino acids. Germline V gives CDR1 GTSNPN, CDR2 SVGIG (reference sequence). J was trimmed by 4 bases and V by 2 bases; bases with no gene match: 6.

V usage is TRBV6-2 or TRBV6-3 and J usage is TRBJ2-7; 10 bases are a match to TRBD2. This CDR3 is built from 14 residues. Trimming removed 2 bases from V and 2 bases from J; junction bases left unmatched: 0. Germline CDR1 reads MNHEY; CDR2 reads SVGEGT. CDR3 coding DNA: TGTGCCAGCAGTTACGGGACTAGCGCCTACGAGCAGTACTTC. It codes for CASSYGTSAYEQYF.

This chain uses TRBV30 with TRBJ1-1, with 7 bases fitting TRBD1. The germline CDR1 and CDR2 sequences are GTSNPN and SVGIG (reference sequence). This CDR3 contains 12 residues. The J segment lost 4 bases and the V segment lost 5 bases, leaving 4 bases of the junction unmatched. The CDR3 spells CAWAGQCTEAFF. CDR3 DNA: TGTGCCTGGGCGGGACAGTGCACTGAAGCTTTCTTT. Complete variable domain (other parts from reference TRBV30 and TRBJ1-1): SQTIHQWPATLVQPVGSPLSLECTVEGTSNPNLYWYRQAAGRGLQLLFYSVGIGQISSEVPQNLSASRPQDRQFILSSKKLLLSDSGFYLCAWAGQCTEAFFGQGTRLTVV.

The CDR3 loop reads CASSSSGQPAGYGYTF. In nucleotides, the CDR3 is TGTGCCAGCAGCTCCTCCGGGCAGCCAGCGGGCTATGGCTACACCTTC. The V call is TRBV11-3, the J call TRBJ1-2, with D hard to call. Trimming shortened V by 4 bases and J by 4 bases, and 19 bases separated the two germline ends. CDR1 is SGHNT, CDR2 YENEEA, per germline. CDR3 size: 16 residues.

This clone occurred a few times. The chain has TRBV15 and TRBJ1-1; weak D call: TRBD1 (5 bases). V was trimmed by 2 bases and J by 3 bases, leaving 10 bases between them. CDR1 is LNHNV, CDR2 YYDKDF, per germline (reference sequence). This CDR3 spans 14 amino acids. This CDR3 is CATSRQSRDTEAFF. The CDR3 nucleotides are TGTGCCACCAGCAGACAAAGCAGGGACACTGAAGCTTTCTTT.

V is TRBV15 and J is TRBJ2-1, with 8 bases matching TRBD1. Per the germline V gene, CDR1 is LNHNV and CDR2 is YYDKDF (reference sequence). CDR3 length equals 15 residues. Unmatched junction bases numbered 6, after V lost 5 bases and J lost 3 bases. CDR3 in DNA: TGTGCCACCAGCCTCGACAGGGGACTCTACAATGAGCAGTTCTTC. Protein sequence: CATSLDRGLYNEQFF.

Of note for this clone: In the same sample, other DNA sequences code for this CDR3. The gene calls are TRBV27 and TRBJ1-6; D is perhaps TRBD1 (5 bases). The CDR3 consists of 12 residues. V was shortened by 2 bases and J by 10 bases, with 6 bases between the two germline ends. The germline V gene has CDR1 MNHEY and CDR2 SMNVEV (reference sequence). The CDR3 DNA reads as TGTGCCAGCAGTTTAGCAGGGTCACCCCTCCACTTT. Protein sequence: CASSLAGSPLHF.

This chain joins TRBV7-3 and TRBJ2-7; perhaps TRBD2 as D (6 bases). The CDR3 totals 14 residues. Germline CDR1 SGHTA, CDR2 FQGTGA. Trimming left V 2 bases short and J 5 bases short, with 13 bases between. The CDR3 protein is CASSLAGPPNEQYF. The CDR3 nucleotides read TGTGCCAGCAGCTTAGCGGGACCACCTAACGAGCAGTACTTC.

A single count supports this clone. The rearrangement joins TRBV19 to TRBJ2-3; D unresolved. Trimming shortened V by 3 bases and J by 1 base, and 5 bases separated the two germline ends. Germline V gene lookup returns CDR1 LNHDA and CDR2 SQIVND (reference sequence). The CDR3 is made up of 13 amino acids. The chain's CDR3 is CASSIEGTDTQYF. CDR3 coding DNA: TGTGCCAGTAGTATTGAGGGCACAGATACGCAGTATTTT.

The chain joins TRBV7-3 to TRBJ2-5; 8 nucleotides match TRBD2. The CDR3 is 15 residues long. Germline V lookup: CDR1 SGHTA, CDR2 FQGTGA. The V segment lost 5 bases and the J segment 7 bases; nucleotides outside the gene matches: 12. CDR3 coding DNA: TGTGCCAGCAGCAGAGGACTAGCCGGCGGGGGGACCCAGTACTTC. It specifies CASSRGLAGGGTQYF.

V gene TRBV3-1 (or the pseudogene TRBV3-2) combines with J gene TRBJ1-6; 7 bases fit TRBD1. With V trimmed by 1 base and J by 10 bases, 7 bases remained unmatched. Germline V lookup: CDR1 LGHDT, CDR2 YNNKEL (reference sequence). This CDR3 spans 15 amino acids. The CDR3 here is CASSQGRGGKSPLHF. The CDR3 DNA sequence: TGTGCCAGCAGCCAAGGACGAGGGGGCAAGTCACCCCTCCACTTT.

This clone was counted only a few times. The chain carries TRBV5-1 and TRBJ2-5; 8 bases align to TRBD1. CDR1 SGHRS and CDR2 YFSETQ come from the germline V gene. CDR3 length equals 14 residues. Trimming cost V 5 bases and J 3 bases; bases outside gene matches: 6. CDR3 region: CASRRTGTKETQYF. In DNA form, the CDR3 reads TGCGCCAGCAGGCGGACAGGGACCAAAGAGACCCAGTACTTC.